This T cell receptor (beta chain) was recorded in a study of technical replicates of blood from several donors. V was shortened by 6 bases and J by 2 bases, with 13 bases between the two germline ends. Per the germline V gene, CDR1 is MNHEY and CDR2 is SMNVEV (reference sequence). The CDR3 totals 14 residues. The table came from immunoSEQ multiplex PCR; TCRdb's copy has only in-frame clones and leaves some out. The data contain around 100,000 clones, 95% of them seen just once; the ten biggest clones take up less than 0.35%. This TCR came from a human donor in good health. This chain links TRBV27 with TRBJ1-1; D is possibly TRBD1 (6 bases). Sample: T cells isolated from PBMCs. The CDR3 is CASSRPGHNTEAFF. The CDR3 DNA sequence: TGTGCCAGCAGCCGTCCGGGACATAACACTGAAGCTTTCTTT.